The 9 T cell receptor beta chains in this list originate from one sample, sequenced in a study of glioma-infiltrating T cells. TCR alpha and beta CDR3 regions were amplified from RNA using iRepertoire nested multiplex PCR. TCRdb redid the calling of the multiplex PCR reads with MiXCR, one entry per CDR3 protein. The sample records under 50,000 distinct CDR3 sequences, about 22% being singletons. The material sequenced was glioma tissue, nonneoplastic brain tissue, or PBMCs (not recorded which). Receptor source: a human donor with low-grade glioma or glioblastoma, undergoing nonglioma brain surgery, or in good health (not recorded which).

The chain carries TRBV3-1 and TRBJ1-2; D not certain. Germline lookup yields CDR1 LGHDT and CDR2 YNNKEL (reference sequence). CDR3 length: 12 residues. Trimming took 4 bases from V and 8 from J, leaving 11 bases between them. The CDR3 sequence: CASSPSGRGYTF. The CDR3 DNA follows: TGTGCCAGCAGCCCCTCCGGCCGGGGCTACACCTTC.

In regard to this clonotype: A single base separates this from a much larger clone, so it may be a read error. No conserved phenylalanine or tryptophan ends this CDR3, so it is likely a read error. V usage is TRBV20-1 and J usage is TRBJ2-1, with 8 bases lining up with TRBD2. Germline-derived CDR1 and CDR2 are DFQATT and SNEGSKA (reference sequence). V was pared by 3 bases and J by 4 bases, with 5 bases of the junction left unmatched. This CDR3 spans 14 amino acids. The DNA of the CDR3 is TGCAGTGCTAGCAAAGCGGGGGCTTACAATGAGCAGTTCCTC. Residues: CSASKAGAYNEQFL.

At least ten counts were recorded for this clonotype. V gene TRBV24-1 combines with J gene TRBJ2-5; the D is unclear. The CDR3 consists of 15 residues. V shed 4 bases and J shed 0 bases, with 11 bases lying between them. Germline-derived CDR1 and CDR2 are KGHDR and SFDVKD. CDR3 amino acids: CATSDPVSYQETQYF. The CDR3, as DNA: TGTGCCACCAGTGACCCCGTCTCGTACCAAGAGACCCAGTACTTC.

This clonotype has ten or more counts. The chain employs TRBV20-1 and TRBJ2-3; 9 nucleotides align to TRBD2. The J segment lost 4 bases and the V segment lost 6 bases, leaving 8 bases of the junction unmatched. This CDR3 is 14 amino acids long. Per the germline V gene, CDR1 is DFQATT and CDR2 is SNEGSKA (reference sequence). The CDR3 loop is CSALNSGSPDTQYF. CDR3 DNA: TGCAGTGCCCTAAATAGCGGGAGCCCAGATACGCAGTATTTT.

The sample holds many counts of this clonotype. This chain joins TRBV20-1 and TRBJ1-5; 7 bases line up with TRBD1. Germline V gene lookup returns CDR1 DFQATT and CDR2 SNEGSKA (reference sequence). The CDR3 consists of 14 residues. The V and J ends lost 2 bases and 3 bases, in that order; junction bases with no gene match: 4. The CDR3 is CSARTDRVNQPQHF. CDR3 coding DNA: TGCAGTGCTAGAACCGACAGGGTCAATCAGCCCCAGCATTTT.

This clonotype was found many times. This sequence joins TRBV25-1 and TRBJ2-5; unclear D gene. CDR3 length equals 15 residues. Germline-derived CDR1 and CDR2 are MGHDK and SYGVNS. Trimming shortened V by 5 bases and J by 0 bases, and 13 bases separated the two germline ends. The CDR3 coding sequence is TGTGCCAGCAGTTGGGCTTATAAACACCAAGAGACCCAGTACTTC. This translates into CASSWAYKHQETQYF.

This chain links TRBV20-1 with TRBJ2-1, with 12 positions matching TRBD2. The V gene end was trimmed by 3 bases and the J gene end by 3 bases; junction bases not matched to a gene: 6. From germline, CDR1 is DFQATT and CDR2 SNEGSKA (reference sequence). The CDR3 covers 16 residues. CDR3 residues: CSARSLTSGGYNEQFF. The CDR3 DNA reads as TGCAGTGCTAGGTCGCTGACTAGCGGGGGCTACAATGAGCAGTTCTTC.

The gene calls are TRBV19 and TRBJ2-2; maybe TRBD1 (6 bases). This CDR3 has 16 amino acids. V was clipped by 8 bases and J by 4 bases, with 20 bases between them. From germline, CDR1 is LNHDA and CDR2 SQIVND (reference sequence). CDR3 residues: CASRPRVTGITGELFF. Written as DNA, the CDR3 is TGTGCCAGTCGTCCCAGGGTGACAGGTATCACCGGGGAGCTGTTTTTT.

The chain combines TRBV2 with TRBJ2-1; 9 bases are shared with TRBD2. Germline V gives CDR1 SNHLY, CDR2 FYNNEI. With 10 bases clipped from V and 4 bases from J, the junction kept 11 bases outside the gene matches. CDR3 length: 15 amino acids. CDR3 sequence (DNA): TGTGCCAACAGCGATAGCGGGGGATCTTACAATGAGCAGTTCTTC. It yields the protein CANSDSGGSYNEQFF.